This TCR beta chain was recorded in a study of cytomegalovirus exposure and HLA in healthy donors (dated by TCRdb to 2017 to 2019). Some background on the complete study: An earlier analysis of some 620 of the donors reported approximately 300 Gb of sequence data and 117 million unique TCR beta sequences obtained from some 170 million T cells. Roughly 300 gigabases of sequencing data and around 85 million unique TCR sequences made up an early release that covered 640 HLA-typed donors. Among the roughly 410 genotyped donors, approximately 82% belonged to the genetic ancestry cluster associated with self-reported Caucasian donors. The study was designed to test whether signatures of past pathogen exposure could be identified by cataloging public T cell receptors. The study used immunosequencing to profile the T cell repertoires of several hundred subjects and linked those repertoires to cytomegalovirus serostatus. Besides the first cohort of 550 to 750 subjects, a separate validation cohort made up of roughly 120 different subjects was used. To predict cytomegalovirus infection status, the study combined high-throughput TCR immunosequencing, statistical association of individual TCRs with disease status, and machine learning. To study patterns of TCR occurrence, a later analysis re-analyzed previously published TCR beta repertoires from more than 550 donors and added high-resolution HLA genotyping. Rather than drawing on any new phenotypic data, the later analysis identified candidate immune exposures from TCR beta sequences and the way those sequences occurred across donors. To decide whether each TCR beta V gene segment behaved as functional or pseudogenic, an earlier analysis of approximately 620 of the donors relied on high-throughput TCR beta sequencing. Donor age, sex, ethnicity and CMV serostatus were compiled alongside the repertoire data. A later genetic analysis took genome-wide SNP genotypes for 398 of the 666 donors and used that subset as a discovery cohort. All discovery cohort repertoires had been generated on a single sequencing platform. HLA typing included class I and class II loci at four-digit resolution. The number of donors typed differed by locus, with roughly 629-640 for A, B, C, DRB1 and DQB1, more than 500 for DQA1, about 610 for DPA1, and over 400 for DPB1. Roughly 5 DR-DQ haplotypes were handled as single units for association and clustering, since linkage in the cohort was strong. Among some 410 genotyped donors of the cohort, an average of approximately 240,000 unique TCR beta nucleotide sequences were sequenced per donor, roughly 18% of them non-productive.

What the study reported, not specific to this receptor: A later analysis reported that several top co-occurrence clusters appeared linked to parvovirus B19, influenza, CMV and Epstein-Barr virus. In a later analysis, TCR association rates were found to vary across HLA loci, with the most associated TCRs seen for DRB1 alleles and the fewest for HLA-C alleles. Compared with equally common non-associated chains, HLA-associated TCR beta chains in a later analysis were more clonally expanded and had lower generation probabilities. Specific HLA alleles were associated with 18,000 or so TCR beta sequences at a false discovery rate of 0.05 in a later analysis. In the study, some 160 TCR beta chains were listed as associated with cytomegalovirus. Some IMGT-functional V segments, including TRBV6-2 and TRBV6-3, could not be told apart with the 87-base-pair reads, so those segments were excluded. In an earlier analysis of approximately 600 of the donors, most TCR beta V segments were observed in productive rearrangements about 87% or about 30% of the time, broadly matching IMGT annotations. Sequencing depth was assumed to be roughly uniform across donors in the presence/absence analyses, though that assumption may not hold. When HLA alleles, especially DR and DQ, strongly co-occurred, TCR associations were difficult to assign to individual alleles. It was suggested by the authors that the approach could potentially be generalized to other disease states and immunological phenotypes. A further reported finding was that TCR beta sequences accurately predicted the HLA-A and HLA-B alleles for most subjects in the first cohort. Correlated functional status among segregating V segments might reflect linkage disequilibrium, but an unknown experimental factor could not be ruled out. Approximately 16 rarely observed V segments, including chromosome 9 orphons, were excluded from the earlier analysis of about 500 of the donors because counts were too low. Because HLA typing was unavailable for some donors at each locus, only the typed subset was used in association tests. An association between a missense DCLRE1C variant and V-gene and J-gene trimming of TCR beta chains was found in a later genetic analysis and replicated in an independent cohort. In vitro tests confirmed that a few of the cytomegalovirus-associated TCR beta chains recognize cytomegalovirus antigens. The only immune exposure information available for the cohort was CMV serostatus. In a later analysis, most CMV-associated TCR beta chains were found to appear HLA-restricted, with HLA associations seemingly driven largely by CMV exposure. The classifier was reported to diagnose cytomegalovirus status with high specificity and sensitivity in both the original and validation cohorts. The cohort was sequenced for TCR beta chains only, and without alpha or paired-chain data the features that could be detected were limited. Compared with the roughly 670-donor mean, donors in an Asian-associated ancestry cluster had fewer N-insertions in productive TCRs, according to a later genetic analysis. While some public TCRs were present in many individuals, most TCR sequences turned up only very rarely across donors. The sequencing pipeline was judged likely to have produced a cluster of highly shared sequence variants as a technical artifact.

The cohort was made up of 500 to 800 healthy bone marrow donors. Cohort members were all nominally healthy when sampled, although unrecorded immune exposures were likely present. The donor tested CMV seronegative and was one of the 352 seronegative cohort members. A peripheral blood sample was collected from each donor, and TCR beta sequencing was performed on peripheral blood mononuclear cells. Genomic DNA was extracted from the blood cell samples with the Qiagen DNeasy Blood Extraction Kit. The library was produced with the immunoSEQ multiplex PCR assay. A mixture of 60 forward primers for TCR Vbeta segments and 13 reverse primers for TCR Jbeta segments was used in the multiplex PCR. The CDR3 region of rearranged TCR beta genes was amplified from genomic DNA by a multiplex PCR assay. The amplified TCR beta libraries were sequenced on the Illumina HiSeq System as 87-base-pair reads. Concerning the study's data processing: Across the roughly 700 repertoires, a later analysis counted approximately 83 million unique TCR beta chains, approximately 12 million of which were shared by at least two donors. Raw reads were error-corrected and collapsed into unique sequences by a nearest-neighbor algorithm in which closely related sequences were merged to remove PCR and sequencing errors. Alignment of CDR3 sequences to IMGT reference sequences was used to assign V, D and J gene segments. Each retained sequence needed at least a six-nucleotide match to both a V gene segment and a J gene segment. A rearrangement was called productive if the CDR3 had no stop codons and remained in frame with V and J, and every other rearrangement was called non-productive. Following IMGT convention, CDR3 was defined as the stretch from the second conserved V-encoded cysteine to the conserved J-encoded phenylalanine. The earlier analysis of some 540 of the donors excluded any sequence lacking an unambiguous match to a single V gene segment. An earlier analysis of 500 to 700 of the donors classified V segments as functional when productive rearrangements were above 56.7% and as segregating when the standard deviation between donors was above 5%. A statistical classification framework was built for diagnosing cytomegalovirus status from the catalog of TCR beta chain sequences. A later analysis assigned V and J genes by comparing TCR nucleotide sequences with IMGT/GENE-DB human TR gene sequences. The TCRdist pipeline was used in a later analysis to assign CDR3 sequences and most-parsimonious VDJ recombination scenarios. In a later analysis, each TCR beta chain was defined by its CDR3 amino acid sequence together with its V-gene family, and reads lacking a unique V-gene family were excluded. As a way to deal with suspected cross-contamination and a sequencing artifact, a later analysis dropped 640 or so nucleotide sequences that were highly shared and had low generation probability. A later analysis calculated a clonal expansion index for each public chain from normalized within-repertoire ranks of inferred template counts. In a later analysis, generation probabilities were computed using a VDJ recombination model fitted to out-of-frame rearrangements, and the results were checked against IGoR. A later analysis scored TCR-TCR, TCR-HLA and TCR-CMV co-occurrence with hypergeometric tests, applying a repertoire-size bias correction to TCR pairs. False discovery rates were estimated in a later analysis by permuting HLA or CMV assignments 20 times. In a later analysis, co-occurring TCRs were grouped with DBSCAN, and TCRdist sequence similarity was added when clustering was performed within HLA-allele-positive subsets. Repertoires with fewer than 30,000 or more than 120,000 public chains, plus five repertoires with anomalous nucleotide sharing, were excluded from co-occurrence clustering. TCRdb took this table from immuneACCESS and kept in-frame rearrangements with V and J called. Such tables lack part of the clones; where checked against another copy, unresolved V genes explain under half of the gap, and the rest is unexplained. D and trimming come from the DNA, and the V and J calls and clone size come from that table. For this sample the table gives some 130,000 clones, of which roughly 78% were detected only once. The ten largest clones add up to just over 2.5% of the sample.

With respect to this clone: Its target antigen remains unknown. The input lacks base qualities; no much larger clone sits a single base away.

V and J lose 5 bases and 2 bases, and a span of 14 bases separates them. As encoded in the germline V gene, CDR1 is MGHRA while CDR2 is YSYEKL. Taken from cysteine to phenylalanine, the CDR3 has 15 residues. The sequence is cut down to CDR3 DNA, 45 bases in frame from base 1. Sample: PBMCs. This chain is built from TRBV4-1 and TRBJ2-3; the D segment could be TRBD2, given 7 matching bases. The source of this sequence is a man aged 25-45 years in good health and CMV-seronegative. CDR3 region: CASSSRGRATDTQYF. The bases are TGCGCCAGCAGCTCGCGGGGGCGGGCCACAGATACGCAGTATTTT.